A single T cell receptor (beta chain) is shown here with its context. This table comes from immunoSEQ multiplex PCR, and its TCRdb copy is limited to in-frame clones, with some not included. Counted here are about 26,000 clones, 82% occurring once; the ten biggest clones make up about 1.8%. The sample belongs to a study of blood T cell repertoires in COVID-19. About the research overall: T cells, B-cell-depleted T cells, or PBMCs provided the cDNA or gDNA that served as material.

The TCR sequence derives from an elderly man with active or convalescent COVID-19. The sequencing sample was made of peripheral blood.

The CDR3 spells CASSSGGAQNSPLHF. CDR3 DNA: TGCGCCAGCAGCTCGGGCGGGGCCCAGAATTCACCCCTCCACTTT. The chain couples TRBV4-1 to TRBJ1-6, with D possibly being TRBD1 (5 bases). The CDR3 loop spans 15 amino acids. In germline, CDR1 is MGHRA, CDR2 YSYEKL. Deletions cut 5 bases from V and 7 bases from J, with 15 bases between.